Below, 20 T cell receptor beta chains from the same sample are listed, as sequenced in a study of T cells in Graves' hyperthyroidism and ophthalmopathy. TCR beta CDR3 regions were amplified from RNA. TCR CDR3 regions were first amplified by RT-PCR with HTBI primers. TCRdb fed the multiplex PCR reads into MiXCR, producing one record per CDR3 protein. This table holds 690,000 or so distinct CDR3 sequences, about 17% found once. Specimen: blood. These receptors all stem from a woman aged 45-65 years with Graves' hyperthyroidism that later progressed to Graves' ophthalmopathy.

In this sample, this clonotype turned up a few times. This rearrangement joins TRBV11-1 to TRBJ2-2, with D hard to call. CDR1 is SGHAT and CDR2 is FQDESV in the germline V gene (reference sequence). V dropped 8 bases and J dropped 2 bases, with 9 bases sitting between them. The CDR3 spans 13 residues. The DNA of the CDR3 is TGTGCCAGCTGTTGGGGTAACACCGGGGAGCTGTTTTTT. This gives the protein CASCWGNTGELFF. Full variable domain (outside the CDR3, taken from reference TRBV11-1 and TRBJ2-2): EAEVAQSPRYKITEKSQAVAFWCDPISGHATLYWYRQILGQGPELLVQFQDESVVDDSQLPKDRFSAERLKGVDSTLKIQPAELGDSAMYLCASCWGNTGELFFGEGSRLTVL.

The genes are TRBV5-4 and TRBJ2-5; TRBD1 matches 7 bases. The CDR3 extends over 15 amino acids. The J segment lost 0 bases and the V segment lost 4 bases, leaving 6 bases of the junction unmatched. From germline, CDR1 is SGHNT and CDR2 YYREEE (reference sequence). The CDR3 nucleotides read TGTGCCAGCAGCGGGGGACAGCCGTACCAAGAGACCCAGTACTTC. Translation gives CASSGGQPYQETQYF. Full variable domain (remainder filled in from reference TRBV5-4 and TRBJ2-5): ETGVTQSPTHLIKTRGQQVTLRCSSQSGHNTVSWYQQALGQGPQFIFQYYREEENGRGNFPPRFSGLQFPNYSSELNVNALELDDSALYLCASSGGQPYQETQYFGPGTRLLVL.

This clonotype was picked up many times. The chain links TRBV7-3 to TRBJ2-2, with D unclear. V lost 4 bases, J lost 4 bases, and 16 bases lay in between. CDR3 length: 16 amino acids. Germline V gene lookup returns CDR1 SGHTA and CDR2 FQGTGA. Written as DNA, the CDR3 is TGTGCCAGCAGCTCCTTAGACCGCAGTGGCACCGGGGAGCTGTTTTTT. Its protein product is CASSSLDRSGTGELFF.

This sequence joins TRBV30 and TRBJ2-3, with D unclear. The ends were cut back, 4 bases at V and 4 bases at J, with 9 bases in the middle. Germline assignment: CDR1 GTSNPN and CDR2 SVGIG (reference sequence). The CDR3 loop spans 12 amino acids. This CDR3 reads CAWTGFADTQYF. As DNA, the CDR3 is TGTGCCTGGACCGGGTTCGCAGATACGCAGTATTTT.

This clonotype was seen a few times. The chain links TRBV27 to TRBJ1-5; no clear D. The CDR3 has 16 residues. With 6 bases removed from V and 3 bases from J, the gap between germline ends came to 18 bases. CDR1 MNHEY and CDR2 SMNVEV come from the germline V gene (reference sequence). CDR3 DNA: TGTGCCAGCAGGGATACCAATGACGGAAACAATCAGCCCCAGCATTTT. It specifies CASRDTNDGNNQPQHF.

V and J are TRBV4-1 and TRBJ1-5, with 7 bases fitting TRBD1. After removal of 4 bases from V and 10 bases from J, the junction contained 10 bases not matched to a gene. This CDR3 has 14 amino acids. Germline lookup yields CDR1 MGHRA and CDR2 YSYEKL. In nucleotides, the CDR3 is TGCGCCAGCAGCCTCCGGGACAGTAGCGATCCCCAGCATTTT. Its protein is CASSLRDSSDPQHF.

This clonotype showed up many times. The chain links TRBV3-1 to TRBJ1-1; D remains unclear. The CDR3 is 14 residues long. Between the trimmed V and J ends, which lost 4 bases and 6 bases, there was a span of 15 bases. Looked up from germline, CDR1 is LGHDT and CDR2 is YNNKEL (reference sequence). Here the CDR3 reads CASSPPRVSAEAFF. The DNA for the CDR3 is TGTGCCAGCAGCCCCCCTCGGGTTAGCGCTGAAGCTTTCTTT.

This clonotype has more than one count but fewer than ten. The genes are TRBV6-5 and TRBJ2-5; D perhaps matches TRBD1 (6 bases). The CDR3 is made up of 15 amino acids. The V gene lost 1 base and the J gene lost 4 bases, with 13 bases spanning the gap. Germline CDR1 reads MNHEY; CDR2 reads SVGAGI. The DNA of the CDR3 is TGTGCCAGCAGTTACTTGACAGGAAAGGGAGAGACCCAGTACTTC. Translating it yields CASSYLTGKGETQYF.

The table lists this clonotype with a few counts. This chain joins TRBV20-1 and TRBJ2-3; TRBD2 agrees at 10 bases. This CDR3 has 15 amino acids. With 1 base clipped from V and 3 bases from J, the junction kept 4 bases outside the gene matches. Germline loops: CDR1 DFQATT, CDR2 SNEGSKA (reference sequence). The chain's CDR3 is CSARVASGGTDTQYF. CDR3 DNA sequence: TGCAGTGCTAGAGTGGCTAGCGGGGGAACAGATACGCAGTATTTT.

V usage is TRBV20-1 and J usage is TRBJ1-1, with 8 bases matching TRBD1. CDR1 is DFQATT, CDR2 SNEGSKA, per germline (reference sequence). The CDR3 has 14 amino acids. The ends lost 3 bases at V and 0 bases at J; junction bases unmatched: 3. DNA for the CDR3: TGCAGTGCTAGGGACAGGGAATTGAACACTGAAGCTTTCTTT. This sequence encodes CSARDRELNTEAFF.

This clonotype was observed at least ten times. This sequence joins TRBV5-1 and TRBJ1-1, with 9 nucleotides matching TRBD1. The V and J ends lost 6 bases and 5 bases, in that order; junction bases with no gene match: 8. CDR1 and CDR2 (germline): SGHRS, YFSETQ. The CDR3 is 14 amino acids. The CDR3 nucleotides read TGCGCCAGCACTTACACAGGGGGCTGGACTGAAGCTTTCTTT. Translating gives CASTYTGGWTEAFF. Using reference TRBV5-1 and TRBJ1-1 for the parts outside the CDR3, the full variable domain is KAGVTQTPRYLIKTRGQQVTLSCSPISGHRSVSWYQQTPGQGLQFLFEYFSETQRNKGNFPGRFSGRQFSNSRSEMNVSTLELGDSALYLCASTYTGGWTEAFFGQGTRLTVV.

This clonotype was observed a single time. This chain uses TRBV4-1 with TRBJ1-1; TRBD1 aligns across 9 bases. The trim removed 2 bases at V and 3 bases at J, leaving 10 bases unmatched. CDR1 and CDR2 (germline): MGHRA, YSYEKL. The CDR3 runs to 17 residues. CDR3 DNA sequence: TGCGCCAGCAGCCAATTAAGGACAGGGGCAATCGACACTGAAGCTTTCTTT. It specifies CASSQLRTGAIDTEAFF.

This clonotype was counted many times. The CDR3 loop is CSARERGSQETQYF. CDR3 nucleotides: TGCAGTGCTAGAGAACGGGGTAGCCAAGAGACCCAGTACTTC. The chain links TRBV20-1 to TRBJ2-5; tentative D call: TRBD2 (5 bases). The CDR3 spans 14 residues. CDR1 is DFQATT and CDR2 is SNEGSKA in the germline V gene (reference sequence). Trimming took 0 bases from V and 1 from J, leaving 9 bases between them.

The sample holds a few counts of this clonotype. V gene TRBV5-6 combines with J gene TRBJ1-3, with D perhaps matching TRBD1 (5 bases). V lost 2 bases, J lost 7 bases, and 19 bases lay in between. Germline lookup yields CDR1 SGHDT and CDR2 YYEEEE. The CDR3 spans 16 residues. CDR3 sequence reads: CASSFGTLRWTNTIYF. The CDR3 nucleotides are TGTGCCAGCAGCTTCGGGACGCTTCGCTGGACGAACACCATATATTTT.

This clonotype was detected only a few times. The chain couples TRBV2 to TRBJ2-1; 10 nucleotides align to TRBD2. The CDR3 totals 17 residues. J gave up 8 bases and V 2 bases, and 12 bases lay outside the gene matches. Germline loops: CDR1 SNHLY, CDR2 FYNNEI. The CDR3 DNA is TGTGCCAGCAGTGAACATGTAGCGGGGGGAGGGGTAGATGAGCAGTTCTTC. This gives the protein CASSEHVAGGGVDEQFF.

The rearrangement links TRBV20-1 to TRBJ1-1, with TRBD1 as a possible D gene (5 bases). Germline assignment: CDR1 DFQATT and CDR2 SNEGSKA (reference sequence). The length of the CDR3 is 14 residues. Deletions cut 0 bases from V and 5 bases from J, with 13 bases between. The CDR3 coding sequence is TGCAGTGCTAGAGATCGGGCGGGGGGAACTGAAGCTTTCTTT. Translating it yields CSARDRAGGTEAFF.

The chain uses TRBV7-9 and TRBJ1-5; a weak D match, TRBD1 (5 bases). Germline V CDR1 and CDR2: SEHNR, FQNEAQ (reference sequence). The CDR3 covers 16 residues. The germline V and J ends were trimmed by 1 base and 4 bases, with 14 bases remaining between them. The CDR3: CASSLGLQDINQPQHF. As DNA, the CDR3 is TGTGCCAGCAGCTTAGGGCTCCAGGACATAAATCAGCCCCAGCATTTT.

This clonotype was recorded at least ten times. V is TRBV5-1 and J is TRBJ1-1; D is possibly TRBD1 (6 bases). The germline V gene has CDR1 SGHRS and CDR2 YFSETQ. Trimming took off 0 bases at V and 4 bases at J, with 10 bases between the two ends. CDR3 length equals 14 residues. CDR3 amino acids: CASSLEAGATEAFF. DNA of the CDR3: TGCGCCAGCAGCTTGGAGGCGGGGGCCACTGAAGCTTTCTTT.

This clonotype was picked up a small number of times. V gene TRBV9 combines with J gene TRBJ2-2; no clear D. V was shortened by 1 base and J by 0 bases, with 7 bases between the two germline ends. The CDR3 runs 15 residues. Germline CDR1 SGDLS, CDR2 YYNGEE. The CDR3: CASSVMRANTGELFF. CDR3 bases: TGTGCCAGCAGCGTAATGCGAGCGAACACCGGGGAGCTGTTTTTT.

Ten or more counts support this clonotype. This chain connects TRBV13 to TRBJ2-5, with 8 bases identical to TRBD1. The J segment lost 7 bases and the V segment lost 5 bases, leaving 12 bases of the junction unmatched. The CDR3 consists of 15 residues. In germline, CDR1 is PRHDT, CDR2 FYEKMQ (reference sequence). CDR3 DNA sequence: TGTGCCAGCAGCCCGGGGACAGGCTTTAGAGGGACCCAGTACTTC. Protein product: CASSPGTGFRGTQYF.